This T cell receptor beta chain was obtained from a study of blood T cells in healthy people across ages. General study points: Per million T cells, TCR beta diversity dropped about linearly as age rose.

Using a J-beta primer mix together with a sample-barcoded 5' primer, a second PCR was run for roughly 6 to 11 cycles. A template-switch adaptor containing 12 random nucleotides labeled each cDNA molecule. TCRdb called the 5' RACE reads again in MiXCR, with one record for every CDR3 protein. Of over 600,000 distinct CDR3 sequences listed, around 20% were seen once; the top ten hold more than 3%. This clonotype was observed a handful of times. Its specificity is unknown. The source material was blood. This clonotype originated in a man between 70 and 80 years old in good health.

CDR3 residues: CASSQDPGQGSYGYTF. Written as DNA, the CDR3 is TGCGCCAGCAGCCAAGATCCGGGACAGGGGTCCTATGGCTACACCTTC. This chain uses TRBV4-3 with TRBJ1-2, with 10 positions matching TRBD1. CDR3 length: 16 residues. V trimming: 0 bases; J trimming: 4 bases; junction bases outside the gene matches: 5. Germline V gene sequence: CDR1 LGHNA, CDR2 YSLEER.